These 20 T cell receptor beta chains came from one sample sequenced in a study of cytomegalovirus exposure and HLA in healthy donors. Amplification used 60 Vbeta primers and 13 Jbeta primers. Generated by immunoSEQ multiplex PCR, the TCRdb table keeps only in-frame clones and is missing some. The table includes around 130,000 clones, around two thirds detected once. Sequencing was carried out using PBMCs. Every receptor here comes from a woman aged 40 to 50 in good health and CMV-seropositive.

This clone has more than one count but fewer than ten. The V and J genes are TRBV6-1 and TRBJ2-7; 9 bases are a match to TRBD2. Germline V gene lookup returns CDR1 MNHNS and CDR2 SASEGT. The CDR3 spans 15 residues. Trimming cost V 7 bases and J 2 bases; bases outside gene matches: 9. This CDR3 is CASTEGRLAAYEQYF. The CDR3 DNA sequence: TGTGCCAGCACTGAGGGGAGACTAGCGGCCTACGAGCAGTACTTC.

CDR3 in DNA: TGTGCCAGCGCGAAGAAGGGGGAGACCCAGTACTTC. Translation: CASAKKGETQYF. This rearrangement joins TRBV25-1 to TRBJ2-5; D perhaps matches TRBD1 (5 bases). The CDR3 extends over 12 amino acids. CDR1 MGHDK and CDR2 SYGVNS come from the germline V gene. The ends were cut back, 8 bases at V and 5 bases at J, with 12 bases in the middle.

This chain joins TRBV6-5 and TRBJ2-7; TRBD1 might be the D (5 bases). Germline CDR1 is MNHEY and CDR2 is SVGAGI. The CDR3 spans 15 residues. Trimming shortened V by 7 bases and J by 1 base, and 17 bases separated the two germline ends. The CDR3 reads CASNPKTAGSYEQYF. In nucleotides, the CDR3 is TGTGCCAGCAACCCGAAGACAGCCGGGTCCTACGAGCAGTACTTC.

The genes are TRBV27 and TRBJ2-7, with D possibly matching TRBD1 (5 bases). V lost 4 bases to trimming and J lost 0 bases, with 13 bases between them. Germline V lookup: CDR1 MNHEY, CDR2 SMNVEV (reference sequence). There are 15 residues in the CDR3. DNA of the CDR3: TGTGCCAGCAGTTCCGACAGACCTAGCTCCTACGAGCAGTACTTC. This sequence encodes CASSSDRPSSYEQYF.

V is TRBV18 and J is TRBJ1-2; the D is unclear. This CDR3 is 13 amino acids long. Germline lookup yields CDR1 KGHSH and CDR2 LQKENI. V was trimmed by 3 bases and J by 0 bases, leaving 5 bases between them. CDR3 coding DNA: TGTGCCAGCTCACCGGAGACTAACTATGGCTACACCTTC. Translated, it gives CASSPETNYGYTF.

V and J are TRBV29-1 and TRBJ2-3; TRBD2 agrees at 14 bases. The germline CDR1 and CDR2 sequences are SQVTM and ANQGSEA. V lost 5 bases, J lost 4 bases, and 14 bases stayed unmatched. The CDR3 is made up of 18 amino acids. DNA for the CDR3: TGCAGCGTTTTGCCGGGACTAGCGGGAGAAGGATCACCAGATACGCAGTATTTT. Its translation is CSVLPGLAGEGSPDTQYF.

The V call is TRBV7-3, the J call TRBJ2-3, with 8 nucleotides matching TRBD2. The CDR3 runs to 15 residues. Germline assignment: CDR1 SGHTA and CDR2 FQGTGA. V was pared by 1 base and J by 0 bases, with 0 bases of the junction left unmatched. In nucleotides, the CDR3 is TGTGCCAGCAGCTTAATAGCGGGGAGCACAGATACGCAGTATTTT. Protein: CASSLIAGSTDTQYF.

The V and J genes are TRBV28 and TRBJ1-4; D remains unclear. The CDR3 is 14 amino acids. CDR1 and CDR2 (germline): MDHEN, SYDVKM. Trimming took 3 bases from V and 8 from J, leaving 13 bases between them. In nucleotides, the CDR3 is TGTGCCAGCAGTTTCCAAAGCCCTTTGGAAAAACTGTTTTTT. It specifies CASSFQSPLEKLFF.

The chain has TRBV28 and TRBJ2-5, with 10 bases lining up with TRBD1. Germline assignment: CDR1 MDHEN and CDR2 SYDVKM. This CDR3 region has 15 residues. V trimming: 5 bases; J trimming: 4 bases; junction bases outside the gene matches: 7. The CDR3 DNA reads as TGTGCCAGCAGTATGGGACAGGGGATCGGAGAGACCCAGTACTTC. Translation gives CASSMGQGIGETQYF. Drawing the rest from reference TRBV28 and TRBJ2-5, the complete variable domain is DVKVTQSSRYLVKRTGEKVFLECVQDMDHENMFWYRQDPGLGLRLIYFSYDVKMKEKGDIPEGYSVSREKKERFSLILESASTNQTSMYLCASSMGQGIGETQYFGPGTRLLVL.

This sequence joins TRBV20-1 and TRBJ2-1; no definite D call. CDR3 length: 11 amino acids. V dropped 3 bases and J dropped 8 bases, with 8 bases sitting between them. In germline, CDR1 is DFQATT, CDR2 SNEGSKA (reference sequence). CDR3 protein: CSASDNYEQFF. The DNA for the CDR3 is TGCAGTGCTAGCGACAACTATGAGCAGTTCTTC.

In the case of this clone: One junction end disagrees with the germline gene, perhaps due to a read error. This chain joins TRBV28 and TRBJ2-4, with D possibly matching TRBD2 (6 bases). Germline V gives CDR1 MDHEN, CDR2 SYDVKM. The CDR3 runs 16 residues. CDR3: CASSLDGTLAKNIRYF. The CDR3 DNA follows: TGTGCCAGCAGTTTAGACGGGACTCTAGCCAAAAACATTCGGTACTTC.

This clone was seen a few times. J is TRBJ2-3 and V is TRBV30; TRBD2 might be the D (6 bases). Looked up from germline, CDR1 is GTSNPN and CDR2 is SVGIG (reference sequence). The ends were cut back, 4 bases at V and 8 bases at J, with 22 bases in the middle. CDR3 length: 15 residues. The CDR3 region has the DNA TGTGCCTGGACTCACCATGGGCTAGCGTTGGGTACGCAGTATTTT. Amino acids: CAWTHHGLALGTQYF.

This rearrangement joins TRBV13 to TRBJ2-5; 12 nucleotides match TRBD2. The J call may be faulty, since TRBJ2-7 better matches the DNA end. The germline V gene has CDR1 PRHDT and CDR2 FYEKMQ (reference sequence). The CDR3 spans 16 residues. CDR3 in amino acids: CASSFELAGGFGEQYF. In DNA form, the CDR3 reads TGTGCCAGCAGCTTTGAACTAGCGGGAGGCTTTGGCGAGCAGTACTTC.

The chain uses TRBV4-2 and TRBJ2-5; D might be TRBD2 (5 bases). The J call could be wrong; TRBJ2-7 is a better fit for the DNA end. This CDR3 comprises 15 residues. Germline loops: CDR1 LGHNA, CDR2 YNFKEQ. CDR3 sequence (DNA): TGTGCCAGCAGCCAAGATCGCCAGGACTCAGTCGAGCAGTACTTC. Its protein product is CASSQDRQDSVEQYF.

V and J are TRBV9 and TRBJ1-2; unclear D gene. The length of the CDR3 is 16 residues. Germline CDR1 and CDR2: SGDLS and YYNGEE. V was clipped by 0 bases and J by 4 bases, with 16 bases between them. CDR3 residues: CASSVAHREGRYGYTF. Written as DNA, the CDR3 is TGTGCCAGCAGCGTAGCCCACCGGGAGGGCCGCTATGGCTACACCTTC. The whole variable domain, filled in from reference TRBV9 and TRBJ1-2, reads DSGVTQTPKHLITATGQRVTLRCSPRSGDLSVYWYQQSLDQGLQFLIQYYNGEERAKGNILERFSAQQFPDLHSELNLSSLELGDSALYFCASSVAHREGRYGYTFGSGTRLTVV.

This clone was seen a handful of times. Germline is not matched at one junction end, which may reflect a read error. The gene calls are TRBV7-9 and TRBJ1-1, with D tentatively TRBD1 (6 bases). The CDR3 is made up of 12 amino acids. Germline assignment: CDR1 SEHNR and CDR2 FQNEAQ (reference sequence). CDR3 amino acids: CSSRSGAVEAFF. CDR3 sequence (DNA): TGTTCCAGCAGATCAGGGGCGGTTGAAGCTTTCTTT.

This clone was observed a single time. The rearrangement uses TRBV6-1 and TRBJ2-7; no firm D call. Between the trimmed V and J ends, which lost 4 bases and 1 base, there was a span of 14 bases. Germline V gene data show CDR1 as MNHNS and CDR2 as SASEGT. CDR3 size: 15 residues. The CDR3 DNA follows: TGTGCCAGCAGTGTGCACTATCGGGTTTCCTACGAGCAGTACTTC. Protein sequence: CASSVHYRVSYEQYF.

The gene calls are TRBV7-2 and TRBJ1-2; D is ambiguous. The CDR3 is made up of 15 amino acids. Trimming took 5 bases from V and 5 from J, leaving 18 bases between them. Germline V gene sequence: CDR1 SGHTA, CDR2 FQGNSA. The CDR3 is CASSPGGSGWYGYTF. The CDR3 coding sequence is TGTGCCAGCAGCCCGGGAGGGTCCGGCTGGTATGGCTACACCTTC.

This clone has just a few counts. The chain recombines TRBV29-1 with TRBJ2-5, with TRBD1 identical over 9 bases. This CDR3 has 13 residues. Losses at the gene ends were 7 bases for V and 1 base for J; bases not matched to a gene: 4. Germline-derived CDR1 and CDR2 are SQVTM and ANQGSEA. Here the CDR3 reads CSGTGAVQETQYF. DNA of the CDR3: TGCAGCGGGACAGGGGCGGTCCAAGAGACCCAGTACTTC.

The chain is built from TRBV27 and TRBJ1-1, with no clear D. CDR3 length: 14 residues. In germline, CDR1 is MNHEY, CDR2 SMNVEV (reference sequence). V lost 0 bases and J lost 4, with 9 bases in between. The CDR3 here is CASSLSRESTEAFF. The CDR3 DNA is TGTGCCAGCAGTTTATCGAGGGAGAGCACTGAAGCTTTCTTT.